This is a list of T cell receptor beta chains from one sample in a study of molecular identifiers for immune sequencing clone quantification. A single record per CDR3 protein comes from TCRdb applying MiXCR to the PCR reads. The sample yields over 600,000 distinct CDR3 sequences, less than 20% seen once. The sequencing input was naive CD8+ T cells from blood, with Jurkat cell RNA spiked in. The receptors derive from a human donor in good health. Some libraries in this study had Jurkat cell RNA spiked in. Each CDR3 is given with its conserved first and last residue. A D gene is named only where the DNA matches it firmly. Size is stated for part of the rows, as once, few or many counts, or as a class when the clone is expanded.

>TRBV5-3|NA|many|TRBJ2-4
TGTGCCAGCAGCTTGAGTAACATTCAGTACTTC
CASSLSNIQYF
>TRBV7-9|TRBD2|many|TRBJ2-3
TGTGCCAGCAGCTCACCCGGCGGGAGGGACACAGATACGCAGTATTTT
CASSSPGGRDTDTQYF
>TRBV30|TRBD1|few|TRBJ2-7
TGTGCCTGGAGCAGGGGGCTCTCCTACGAGCAGTACTTC
CAWSRGLSYEQYF
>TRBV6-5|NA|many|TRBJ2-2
TGTGCCAGCAGTGTACCCACCGGGGAGCTGTTTTTT
CASSVPTGELFF
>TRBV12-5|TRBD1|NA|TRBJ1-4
TGTGCTAGTGGTTTGGTAATCGGGACAGGGTGGGCAACTAATGAAAAACTGTTTTTT
CASGLVIGTGWATNEKLFF
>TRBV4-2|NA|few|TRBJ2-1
TGTGCCAGCAGCCAAGATCCGCCCCTAGCGAGCTCCTACAATGAGCAGTTCTTC
CASSQDPPLASSYNEQFF
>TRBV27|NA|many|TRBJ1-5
TGTGCCAGCAGTTCCTGGACCGATCTAAATCAGCCCCAGCATTTT
CASSSWTDLNQPQHF
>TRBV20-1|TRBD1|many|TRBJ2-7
TGCAGCGCTCCGGGGGCTTCGGACAGGGTGTACGAGCAGTACTTC
CSAPGASDRVYEQYF
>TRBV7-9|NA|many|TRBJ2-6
TGTGCCAGCAGCTGGGGACAAAATTCTGGGGCCAACGTCCTGACTTTC
CASSWGQNSGANVLTF
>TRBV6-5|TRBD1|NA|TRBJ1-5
TGTGCCAGCAGTTATCAGGGGACAGGGCCCCAGCATTTT
CASSYQGTGPQHF
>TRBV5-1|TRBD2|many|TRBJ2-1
TGCGCCAGCAACCTAGCGGGGGGGCCCTATGAGCAGTTCTTC
CASNLAGGPYEQFF
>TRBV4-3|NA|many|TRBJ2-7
TGCGCCAGCAGCCAAGAAAGGGGCTCCTACGAGCAGTACTTC
CASSQERGSYEQYF
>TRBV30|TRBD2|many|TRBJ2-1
TGTGCCTGGACTGGCGGGGGGTACAATGAGCAGTTCTTC
CAWTGGGYNEQFF
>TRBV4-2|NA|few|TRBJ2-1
TGTGCCAGCAGCCAAGAGGTCAGTCAGCGGATCGGCGCCTACAATGAGCAGTTCTTC
CASSQEVSQRIGAYNEQFF
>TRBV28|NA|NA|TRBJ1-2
TGTGCCAGCAGCCGGGGAATGACCACATATGGCTACACCTTC
CASSRGMTTYGYTF
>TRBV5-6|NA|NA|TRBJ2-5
TGTGCCAGCTGCCGGGGCCGAGGTCAAGAGACCCAGTACTTC
CASCRGRGQETQYF
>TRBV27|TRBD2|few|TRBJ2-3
TGTGCCAGCAGTTTATTGCGGACTAGCGGCACAGATACGCAGTATTTT
CASSLLRTSGTDTQYF
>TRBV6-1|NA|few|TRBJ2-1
TGTGCCAGCAGTGGTTTCGGGGGGCTCAACAATGAGCAGTTCTTC
CASSGFGGLNNEQFF
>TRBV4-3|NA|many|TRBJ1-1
TGCGCCAGCAGCCAAGGTATGTGGACGGAGAACACTGAAGCTTTCTTT
CASSQGMWTENTEAFF
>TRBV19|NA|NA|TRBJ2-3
TGTGCCAGTAGTAGTCCAGGGCGGGGGCTCGTTGATACGCAGTATTTT
CASSSPGRGLVDTQYF
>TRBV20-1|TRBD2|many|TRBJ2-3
TGCAGTGCTAGAGTGCGGGAGATCGGCCCAGATACGCAGTATTTT
CSARVREIGPDTQYF